These 19 T cell receptor beta chains share one sample of origin, sequenced in a study of metastatic and nonmetastatic thyroid tumors. MiXCR was used by TCRdb to re-call the PCR reads. The sample consists of 4,500 to 5,500 clones, 28% of them appearing once. All patients reached thyroid surgery having received no treatment beforehand. Sample: adjacent normal tissue. Source of these receptors: a female donor with papillary thyroid cancer or a benign thyroid nodule (not recorded which). Some clones in this sample may be carry-over from other donors' samples.

This clone qualifies as large. The chain joins TRBV2 to TRBJ2-1, with 10 bases identical to TRBD1. The V gene's germline CDR1 is SNHLY and CDR2 FYNNEI. The CDR3 runs to 14 residues. With 4 bases clipped from V and 10 bases from J, the junction kept 7 bases outside the gene matches. CDR3 protein: CASSGAGTGAEQFF. As DNA, the CDR3 is TGTGCCAGCAGTGGGGCAGGGACAGGGGCGGAGCAGTTCTTC. Drawing the rest from reference TRBV2 and TRBJ2-1, the complete variable domain is EPEVTQTPSHQVTQMGQEVILRCVPISNHLYFYWYRQILGQKVEFLVSFYNNEISEKSEIFDDQFSVERPDGSNFTLKIRSTKLEDSAMYFCASSGAGTGAEQFFGPGTRLTVL.

The chain uses TRBV28 and TRBJ1-6; maybe TRBD1 (5 bases). Trimming left V 1 base short and J 1 base short, with 8 bases between. This CDR3 has 16 amino acids. CDR1 and CDR2 (germline): MDHEN, SYDVKM. CDR3 loop: CASSLYSGSYNSPLHF. CDR3 nucleotides: TGTGCCAGCAGTTTATATTCAGGGTCCTATAATTCACCCCTCCACTTT.

This clone was seen only a few times. The chain has TRBV28 and TRBJ1-6; D is ambiguous. This CDR3 comprises 14 residues. Trimming cost V 5 bases and J 6 bases, with 11 bases left between them. The germline V gene has CDR1 MDHEN and CDR2 SYDVKM. The CDR3 sequence is CASSTGRSNSPLHF. CDR3 DNA sequence: TGTGCCAGCAGTACCGGGAGATCTAATTCACCCCTCCACTTT.

In its sample, this clone ranks as medium-sized. The chain couples TRBV20-1 to TRBJ1-1; a weak D match, TRBD1 (6 bases). CDR1 and CDR2 (germline): DFQATT, SNEGSKA (reference sequence). CDR3 length: 12 amino acids. Trimming stripped 6 bases from V and 3 bases from J, with 11 bases between. CDR3 DNA sequence: TGCAGTGCCCAGGGGCTGGACACTGAAGCTTTCTTT. Protein: CSAQGLDTEAFF.

Comment on this clone: One end of the junction fails to match germline, which may point to a read error. V is TRBV5-6 and J is TRBJ1-4; no clear D gene. The length of the CDR3 is 13 residues. Per germline, CDR1 SGHDT and CDR2 YYEEEE. CDR3 sequence: CSSSLRRGGRLFF. The CDR3 DNA reads as TGTTCCAGCAGCTTGCGTCGTGGAGGTAGACTGTTTTTT.

This clone is judged medium-sized. The V call is TRBV12-5, the J call TRBJ1-3; no definite D call. Per germline, CDR1 LGHNT and CDR2 FRNRAP. The CDR3 covers 14 residues. Trimming removed 1 base at V and 0 bases at J, with 4 bases between. The CDR3 nucleotides read TGTGCTAGTGGTTTGGATTCCTCTGGAAACACCATATATTTT. It codes for CASGLDSSGNTIYF.

V is TRBV28 and J is TRBJ1-1; a possible D gene is TRBD1 (6 bases). V lost 5 bases and J 4 bases, leaving 23 bases between the germline ends. CDR3 size: 17 residues. CDR1 and CDR2 (germline): MDHEN, SYDVKM. The CDR3 loop is CASSLIGRGGVGTEAFF. The CDR3 coding sequence is TGTGCCAGCAGTCTGATTGGGAGAGGGGGAGTGGGCACTGAAGCTTTCTTT.

This clone occurred a few times. The CDR3 reads CASGGGHYEQYF. CDR3 nucleotides: TGTGCCAGTGGAGGTGGCCACTACGAGCAGTACTTC. The chain uses TRBV7-9 and TRBJ2-7; weak D call: TRBD2 (5 bases). Germline CDR1 reads SEHNR; CDR2 reads FQNEAQ (reference sequence). The CDR3 runs to 12 residues. With 9 bases removed from V and 3 bases from J, the gap between germline ends came to 12 bases.

This clone was seen more than once but under ten times. CDR3 in amino acids: CSASPFPEEQYF. The CDR3 nucleotides read TGCAGTGCTAGTCCCTTCCCGGAGGAGCAGTACTTC. The rearrangement joins TRBV20-1 to TRBJ2-7; D is unresolved. V lost 3 bases and J 7 bases, leaving 13 bases between the germline ends. The CDR3 extends over 12 amino acids. Germline assignment: CDR1 DFQATT and CDR2 SNEGSKA (reference sequence).

The chain has TRBV5-1 and TRBJ2-7; 8 bases align to TRBD2. Per the germline V gene, CDR1 is SGHRS and CDR2 is YFSETQ. The CDR3 contains 16 residues. Trimming took 4 bases from V and 5 from J; bases not matched to a gene: 14. DNA of the CDR3: TGCGCCAGCAGCCAAACCGGGACTAGAGAACCAGACGAGCAGTACTTC. It is translated as CASSQTGTREPDEQYF.

The chain recombines TRBV28 with TRBJ2-3, with D perhaps being TRBD1 or TRBD2 (6 bases each). With 2 bases removed from V and 6 bases from J, the gap between germline ends came to 15 bases. In germline, CDR1 is MDHEN, CDR2 SYDVKM. The CDR3 runs to 15 residues. CDR3 coding DNA: TGTGCCAGCAGTTTAGAGGAGGGGGGTACGGATACGCAGTATTTT. It yields the protein CASSLEEGGTDTQYF.

This chain links TRBV6-6 with TRBJ1-2; D is ambiguous. V lost 0 bases to trimming and J lost 6 bases, with 11 bases between them. This CDR3 comprises 14 residues. The V gene's germline CDR1 is MNHNY and CDR2 SVGAGI (reference sequence). The DNA for the CDR3 is TGTGCCAGCAGTTACTCGGTCGGATTGGATGGCTACACCTTC. Its translation is CASSYSVGLDGYTF.

The chain combines TRBV11-2 with TRBJ2-7, with D unresolved. CDR3 size: 17 residues. Germline V lookup: CDR1 SGHAT, CDR2 FQNNGV. V was pared by 0 bases and J by 5 bases, with 20 bases between. The CDR3 spells CASSLDPGRLAPNEQYF. CDR3 DNA: TGTGCCAGCAGCTTAGATCCTGGCAGATTGGCACCCAACGAGCAGTACTTC. The full variable domain, its missing parts supplied by reference TRBV11-2 and TRBJ2-7, is EAGVAQSPRYKIIEKRQSVAFWCNPISGHATLYWYQQILGQGPKLLIQFQNNGVVDDSQLPKDRFSAERLKGVDSTLKIQPAKLEDSAVYLCASSLDPGRLAPNEQYFGPGTRLTVT.

J is TRBJ1-2 and V is TRBV20-1; no firm D call. CDR1 is DFQATT and CDR2 is SNEGSKA in the germline V gene (reference sequence). This CDR3 contains 15 residues. The V end lost 1 base, the J end lost 4 bases, and 16 bases lay between the germline ends. The chain's CDR3 is CSARVTGVLSYGYTF. In DNA, the CDR3 is TGCAGTGCTAGAGTAACTGGGGTTCTTAGCTATGGCTACACCTTC.

As regards this clone: One end of the junction is discordant with germline, which a read error may explain. The chain is built from TRBV30 and TRBJ1-3, with D possibly being TRBD1 (5 bases). Germline lookup yields CDR1 GTSNPN and CDR2 SVGIG (reference sequence). This CDR3 has 15 residues. DNA for the CDR3: TGTGCCTGGACCGGGAGGGGCCGCTCTGGAGACACCATATATTTT. Residues: CAWTGRGRSGDTIYF.

This clone was observed a handful of times. The CDR3 DNA is TGTGCCATCAGTGAGTCTAAGGAGGACAATGAGCAGTTCTTC. This sequence encodes CAISESKEDNEQFF. The chain is built from TRBV10-3 and TRBJ2-1; D possibly corresponds to TRBD2 (5 bases). CDR3 length: 14 residues. V lost 0 bases to trimming and J lost 5 bases, with 8 bases between them. Germline-derived CDR1 and CDR2 are ENHRY and SYGVKD.

The chain uses TRBV19 and TRBJ2-7; 12 bases align to TRBD2. The CDR3 covers 14 residues. Per the germline V gene, CDR1 is LNHDA and CDR2 is SQIVND (reference sequence). Written as DNA, the CDR3 is TGTGCCAGTAAGACTAGCGGGAGCTACTACGAGCTGTACGTC. Amino acid sequence: CASKTSGSYYELYV.

V gene TRBV20-1 combines with J gene TRBJ1-1; maybe TRBD1 (5 bases). Germline V lookup: CDR1 DFQATT, CDR2 SNEGSKA (reference sequence). The CDR3 covers 13 residues. V lost 1 base and J 1 base, leaving 7 bases between the germline ends. The CDR3 loop is CSARGGPNTEAFF. CDR3 nucleotides: TGCAGTGCTAGAGGGGGCCCGAACACTGAAGCTTTCTTT.

CDR3 nucleotide sequence: TGTGCCAGCAGCCCCAAATACTCCTACGAGCAGTACTTC. As protein: CASSPKYSYEQYF. V usage is TRBV11-1 and J usage is TRBJ2-7; D not resolved. Trimming removed 5 bases at V and 0 bases at J, with 8 bases between. The CDR3 is 13 residues long. From germline, CDR1 is SGHAT and CDR2 FQDESV (reference sequence).